This TCR beta chain was recovered during a study of identical twins. Study-wide findings and caveats: Cord blood beta clonotypes that were abundant carried fewer insertions, and memory repertoires showed no such trend. Potential partial confounding of zero-insertion analyses by invariant MAIT and iNKT cells was noted.

In its sample, this clonotype was seen many times. What it binds is not known. The germline CDR1 and CDR2 sequences are ENHRY and SYGVKD. The junction had 2 bases not matched to a gene; V was cut back by 0 bases and J by 5 bases. The length of the CDR3 is 14 residues. TCRdb ran MiXCR on the 5' RACE reads and lists one entry per CDR3 protein. The table has fewer than 650,000 distinct CDR3 sequences, over 8.5% seen once. This same sample was also part of a study on yellow fever vaccine responses in identical twins.

This TCR came from a woman between 18 and 29 years old in good health. Source material: PBMCs. The chain uses TRBV10-3 and TRBJ1-1; 8 bases match TRBD1. CDR3 nucleotides: TGTGCCATCAGTGAGTCGAGACAGGGGACTGAAGCTTTCTTT. Protein product: CAISESRQGTEAFF.